This TCR beta chain was documented in a study of T cell repertoires in cytomegalovirus infection. Background on the study: A matching HLA type, together with CMV infection, was signaled by public TCR beta signatures. Study conclusions and caveats: The ex vivo response was dominated by HLA-C-restricted CMV-specific TCR beta clonotypes.

Trimming stripped 1 base from V and 8 bases from J, with 14 bases between. This CDR3 is built from 14 residues. CDR1 and CDR2 from the germline V gene are SGHVS and FNYEAQ. TCRdb used MiXCR to reprocess the reads, holding one entry per CDR3 protein. The sample has more than 650,000 distinct CDR3 sequences, less than 40% seen once. Concerning this clonotype itself: Its antigen is unknown.

The material sequenced was PBMCs. The origin of this receptor is a human donor in good health (CMV status not recorded). Some clones in this sample may be carry-over from other donors' samples. The chain links TRBV7-6 to TRBJ1-2, with no clear D. CDR3 protein: CASSLGSSLRGYTF. The CDR3 nucleotides read TGTGCCAGCAGCTTAGGTAGTTCCCTACGGGGCTACACCTTC. The full variable domain, completed using reference TRBV7-6 and TRBJ1-2, is GAGVSQSPRYKVTKRGQDVALRCDPISGHVSLYWYRQALGQGPEFLTYFNYEAQQDKSGLPNDRFSAERPEGSISTLTIQRTEQRDSAMYRCASSLGSSLRGYTFGSGTRLTVV.